This TCR beta chain was observed in a study of blood T cell repertoires in COVID-19. Study background: Italy, Spain and the United States were the sources of the convalescent and acute COVID-19 samples. PBMCs, B-cell-depleted T cells, or T cells provided the cDNA or gDNA that made up the material.

Germline V gives CDR1 LGHDT, CDR2 YNNKEL (reference sequence). V lost 4 bases and J lost 1, with 14 bases in between. The CDR3 is 15 residues long. Study processing details: From reference gene primer amplification, estimates of nucleated cell counts were derived. Sequencing was performed with immunoSEQ multiplex PCR; in TCRdb, only in-frame clones are kept and a portion is missing. V and J calls plus clone size are reproduced from that table; the DNA served to infer D and trimming. The table includes about 46,000 clones, 85% to 90% detected once. This TCR came from a man aged 50 to 59 with active COVID-19. Input material: peripheral blood. The chain couples TRBV3-1 (or the pseudogene TRBV3-2) to TRBJ2-7, with a weak D call TRBD2 (6 bases). The CDR3 DNA is TGTGCCAGCAGCCGTTCCGGGACTCTTTCCTACGAGCAGTACTTC. It yields the protein CASSRSGTLSYEQYF.